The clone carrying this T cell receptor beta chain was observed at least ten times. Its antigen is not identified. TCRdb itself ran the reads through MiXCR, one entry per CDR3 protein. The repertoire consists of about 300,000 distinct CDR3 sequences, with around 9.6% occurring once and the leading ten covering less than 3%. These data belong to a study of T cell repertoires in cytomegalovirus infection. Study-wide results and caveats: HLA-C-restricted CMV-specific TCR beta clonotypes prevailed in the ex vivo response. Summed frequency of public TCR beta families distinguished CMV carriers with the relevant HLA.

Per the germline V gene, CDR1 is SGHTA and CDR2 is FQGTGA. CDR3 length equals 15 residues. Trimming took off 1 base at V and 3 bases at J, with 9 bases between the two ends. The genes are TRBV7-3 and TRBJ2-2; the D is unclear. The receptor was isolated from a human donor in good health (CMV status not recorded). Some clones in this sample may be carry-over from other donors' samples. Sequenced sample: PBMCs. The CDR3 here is CASSLKVGYTGELFF. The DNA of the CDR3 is TGTGCCAGCAGCTTAAAGGTCGGCTACACCGGGGAGCTGTTTTTT.